A single count supports the clone carrying this T cell receptor beta chain. What it recognizes is unknown. This cohort consisted of healthy bone marrow donors. This entry comes from a study of cytomegalovirus exposure and HLA in healthy donors. Study-wide context: In an earlier analysis, 95 million to 140 million unique TCR beta sequences were found from some 200 million T cells.

The PCR contained 60 Vbeta and 13 Jbeta primers. Clones were sequenced by immunoSEQ multiplex PCR, and TCRdb holds only the in-frame ones, with some missing. The sample includes about 160,000 clones, 80% of them seen just once. Germline-derived CDR1 and CDR2 are MNHNS and SASEGT. V lost 1 base and J lost 8, with 15 bases in between. CDR3 size: 15 residues. Study observations and caveats: In a later analysis, a missense DCLRE1C variant was linked to TCR beta V- and J-gene trimming.

Specimen: PBMCs. The V and J genes are TRBV6-1 and TRBJ1-5, with a tentative D call TRBD1 (6 bases). This sequence originates from a young man in good health and CMV-seronegative. The CDR3 loop is CASSEVGHSGEPQHF. The CDR3, as DNA: TGTGCCAGCAGTGAAGTCGGACATTCAGGGGAGCCCCAGCATTTT.